This T cell receptor beta chain was observed in a study of naive CD8 T cells in extremely preterm neonates. A word on this clone: The antigen remains unidentified.

Healthy nonsmoking adults and healthy children aged roughly 15-56 months donated peripheral blood. Live Annexin V-negative naive CD3+CD8+CD45RA+CCR7+ T cells were sorted. Some clones are missing from TCRdb's copy, which holds only in-frame ones; the method was immunoSEQ multiplex PCR. The table shows approximately 5,300 clones, with approximately 97% occurring only once. The study, taken as a whole, reports: Term neonates approximately 0.4%, young children 0.03%, adults approximately 0.0099%; preterm neonates shared about 2.9%. Relative to older groups, preterm infants had shorter, less trimmed CDR3s with fewer N additions.

The clonotype originates from a human donor in good health. The sample taken for sequencing was naive CD8+ T cells from blood.

CDR3 sequence reads: CASWDSFHPYEQYV. In DNA, the CDR3 is TGTGCCAGCTGGGACAGCTTCCACCCATACGAGCAGTACGTC. J is TRBJ2-7 and V is TRBV27; 7 bases agree with TRBD1. CDR3 length: 14 residues. The trim removed 8 bases at V and 4 bases at J, leaving 11 bases unmatched. Germline-derived CDR1 and CDR2 are MNHEY and SMNVEV (reference sequence).